These 16 T cell receptor beta chains came from one sample sequenced in a study of blood T cell repertoires in COVID-19. Assay: immunoSEQ multiplex PCR; the TCRdb copy retains only in-frame clones and omits some. In the table there are roughly 130,000 clones, around nine tenths of which are singletons. Sequences were obtained from PBMCs or T cells enriched from blood (not recorded which). Receptors were obtained from a woman aged 50 to 60 who had recovered from COVID-19.

The chain recombines TRBV19 with TRBJ2-5; 8 nucleotides agree with TRBD1. CDR1 is LNHDA and CDR2 is SQIVND in the germline V gene (reference sequence). V shed 3 bases, J shed 2 bases, and the junction held 2 bases outside the gene matches. This CDR3 has 14 residues. CDR3 bases: TGTGCCAGTAGTATCGGACAGGGACAAGAGACCCAGTACTTC. It encodes CASSIGQGQETQYF. The complete variable domain, with remaining parts taken from reference TRBV19 and TRBJ2-5, reads DGGITQSPKYLFRKEGQNVTLSCEQNLNHDAMYWYRQDPGQGLRLIYYSQIVNDFQKGDIAEGYSVSREKKESFPLTVTSAQKNPTAFYLCASSIGQGQETQYFGPGTRLLVL.

This clone was recorded only once. The chain links TRBV11-2 to TRBJ2-7; possibly TRBD1 for D (5 bases). The germline CDR1 and CDR2 sequences are SGHAT and FQNNGV. The CDR3 has 17 residues. Trimming took 0 bases from V and 1 from J, leaving 16 bases between them. For the CDR3, the DNA is TGTGCCAGCAGCTTAGATTTGACAGCAACCAATTCCTACGAGCAGTACTTC. As protein: CASSLDLTATNSYEQYF.

V gene TRBV12-2 combines with J gene TRBJ1-1; the table gives TRBD1 as D, unverified against the DNA. TRBV12-2 is annotated as a pseudogene. This CDR3 comprises 17 residues. The chain's CDR3 is CASRPPVFRGQNTEAFF. The CDR3 DNA is TGTGCAAGTCGCCCTCCTGTCTTCAGGGGACAAAACACTGAAGCTTTCTTT.

CDR3 residues: CASRRGWTQYF. The DNA of the CDR3 is TGTGCCAGCCGCCGCGGTTGGACGCAGTATTTT. This sequence joins TRBV12-3 or TRBV12-4 and TRBJ2-3, with unresolved D. With 8 bases removed from V and 9 bases from J, the gap between germline ends came to 12 bases. The CDR3 is 11 amino acids.

The rearrangement uses TRBV2 and TRBJ2-1; D is possibly TRBD1 (5 bases). Germline V gives CDR1 SNHLY, CDR2 FYNNEI. Trimming stripped 1 base from V and 9 bases from J, with 7 bases between. The CDR3 is 12 amino acids. CDR3 bases: TGTGCCAGCAGTGAAGGACAGCTTGAGCAGTTCTTC. Its protein product is CASSEGQLEQFF.

V usage is TRBV11-2 and J usage is TRBJ2-1, with 9 positions matching TRBD1. The length of the CDR3 is 18 residues. J gave up 7 bases and V 0 bases, and 13 bases lay outside the gene matches. Germline-derived CDR1 and CDR2 are SGHAT and FQNNGV. CDR3 bases: TGTGCCAGCAGCTTAGATCCGACAGGGGGATGGACATATAATGAGCAGTTCTTC. Amino acid sequence: CASSLDPTGGWTYNEQFF.

This chain joins TRBV11-3 and TRBJ2-2; 7 positions agree with TRBD1. This CDR3 is 15 amino acids long. V lost 5 bases to trimming and J lost 6 bases; unmatched junction nucleotides: 9. The germline V gene has CDR1 SGHNT and CDR2 YENEEA. For the CDR3, the DNA is TGTGCCAGCAGCGAGCAGGGGGTAGAGGCCGGGGAGCTGTTTTTT. It encodes CASSEQGVEAGELFF. The complete variable domain, with remaining parts taken from reference TRBV11-3 and TRBJ2-2, reads EAGVVQSPRYKIIEKKQPVAFWCNPISGHNTLYWYLQNLGQGPELLIRYENEEAVDDSQLPKDRFSAERLKGVDSTLKIQPAELGDSAVYLCASSEQGVEAGELFFGEGSRLTVL.

The genes are TRBV5-4 and TRBJ2-1; 10 bases match TRBD2. The length of the CDR3 is 15 residues. With V trimmed by 4 bases and J by 8 bases, 9 bases remained unmatched. The germline V gene has CDR1 SGHNT and CDR2 YYREEE (reference sequence). The CDR3 reads CASSPKGSGGHEQFF. CDR3 nucleotides: TGTGCCAGCAGCCCCAAGGGTAGCGGGGGGCATGAGCAGTTCTTC. Supplemented by reference TRBV5-4 and TRBJ2-1, the full variable domain reads ETGVTQSPTHLIKTRGQQVTLRCSSQSGHNTVSWYQQALGQGPQFIFQYYREEENGRGNFPPRFSGLQFPNYSSELNVNALELDDSALYLCASSPKGSGGHEQFFGPGTRLTVL.

The V gene is TRBV7-2, the J gene TRBJ2-1; TRBD2 might be the D (7 bases). V lost 5 bases and J lost 7, with 21 bases in between. The CDR3 sequence is 16 residues long. Germline CDR1 reads SGHTA; CDR2 reads FQGNSA. The CDR3, as DNA: TGTGCCAGCAGCCGTACCGGAGCTAGGGGGGGTAATGAGCAGTTCTTC. This sequence encodes CASSRTGARGGNEQFF.

CDR3 DNA sequence: TGTGCCAGTAGTTCCCGGACTGGTGCTAGCACAGATACGCAGTATTTT. Translated: CASSSRTGASTDTQYF. J is TRBJ2-3 and V is TRBV19; a possible D gene is TRBD2 (5 bases). Germline-derived CDR1 and CDR2 are LNHDA and SQIVND (reference sequence). V lost 5 bases and J lost 0, with 15 bases in between. This CDR3 has 16 residues.

The chain is built from TRBV18 and TRBJ2-3; TRBD1 matches at 8 bases. The CDR3 spans 15 residues. The junction had 2 bases not matched to a gene; V was cut back by 3 bases and J by 0 bases. Germline CDR1 KGHSH, CDR2 LQKENI. The CDR3 sequence: CASSPDRVSTDTQYF. Written as DNA, the CDR3 is TGTGCCAGCTCACCGGACAGGGTTAGCACAGATACGCAGTATTTT.

The chain uses TRBV7-9 and TRBJ2-3, with 10 bases matching TRBD2. Germline lookup yields CDR1 SEHNR and CDR2 FQNEAQ (reference sequence). The CDR3 runs 16 residues. The V gene end was trimmed by 5 bases and the J gene end by 4 bases; junction bases not matched to a gene: 9. The CDR3 sequence: CASSQPLAGAPDTQYF. The CDR3 DNA reads TGTGCCAGCAGCCAGCCTCTAGCGGGGGCCCCAGATACGCAGTATTTT.

This clone was seen only once. The rearrangement links TRBV3-1 (or the pseudogene TRBV3-2) to TRBJ1-1; 7 bases align to TRBD1. The CDR3 length is 15 residues. The germline V gene encodes CDR1 LGHDT and CDR2 YNNKEL (reference sequence). J was trimmed by 4 bases and V by 4 bases; bases with no gene match: 9. The DNA of the CDR3 is TGTGCCAGCAGCCGTCAGACAGGGTATGGCACTGAAGCTTTCTTT. Its protein product is CASSRQTGYGTEAFF.

V is TRBV7-2 and J is TRBJ2-7; perhaps TRBD1 as D (6 bases). The CDR3 is made up of 13 amino acids. Deletions cut 5 bases from V and 2 bases from J, with 10 bases between. CDR1 is SGHTA, CDR2 FQGNSA, per germline. The CDR3 sequence: CASSERTAYEQYF. As DNA, the CDR3 is TGTGCCAGCAGCGAGAGGACAGCCTACGAGCAGTACTTC.

The CDR3 region is CASSFPSGGAYEQYF. CDR3 bases: TGTGCCAGCAGCTTCCCAAGCGGGGGGGCGTACGAGCAGTACTTC. The chain uses TRBV11-2 and TRBJ2-7; 10 bases match TRBD2. With 3 bases clipped from V and 4 bases from J, the junction kept 6 bases outside the gene matches. Germline CDR1 reads SGHAT; CDR2 reads FQNNGV. This CDR3 comprises 15 residues. Filled out from reference TRBV11-2 and TRBJ2-7, the complete variable domain reads EAGVAQSPRYKIIEKRQSVAFWCNPISGHATLYWYQQILGQGPKLLIQFQNNGVVDDSQLPKDRFSAERLKGVDSTLKIQPAKLEDSAVYLCASSFPSGGAYEQYFGPGTRLTVT.

V usage is TRBV29-1 and J usage is TRBJ1-1, with D perhaps TRBD1 (5 bases). Germline assignment: CDR1 SQVTM and CDR2 ANQGSEA. The CDR3 has 13 amino acids. V lost 8 bases and J 0 bases, leaving 13 bases between the germline ends. CDR3 DNA sequence: TGCAGCCTAACCAGGGTGTTGAACACTGAAGCTTTCTTT. This translates into CSLTRVLNTEAFF.